This TCR beta chain was identified in a study of blood T cell repertoires in COVID-19. About the research overall: Sites in the United States, Italy and Spain provided acute and convalescent COVID-19 samples. The cDNA or gDNA used as material had been derived from T cells, B-cell-depleted T cells, or PBMCs.

Here immunoSEQ multiplex PCR was the method, and the copy in TCRdb shows in-frame clones only, minus some. The table includes some 180,000 clones, just under 80% detected once. Sequenced input: peripheral blood. The receptor comes from a woman older than 75 with active or convalescent COVID-19.

CDR3 sequence: CASSLSGVAGVTQYF. The CDR3 DNA follows: TGTGCCAGCAGTTTATCGGGGGTAGCGGGGGTGACCCAGTACTTC. The chain joins TRBV27 to TRBJ2-5; 9 bases line up with TRBD2. Germline V gene data show CDR1 as MNHEY and CDR2 as SMNVEV (reference sequence). V trimming: 0 bases; J trimming: 7 bases; junction bases outside the gene matches: 6. The CDR3 has 15 residues.